The 21 T cell receptor beta chains in this list originate from one sample, sequenced in a study of tumor and adjacent non-tumor tissue in lung cancer. No cell sorting was done before RNA was extracted from the tissue. The library came from three nested PCR rounds adapted from ARM-PCR protocols. Each CDR3 protein is one row after TCRdb ran MiXCR on the multiplex PCR reads. The repertoire consists of just over 200,000 distinct CDR3 sequences, with roughly 70% occurring once and the leading ten covering approximately 26%. Sample: lung tumor tissue. The source is a man in his sixties with non-small cell lung cancer.

V gene TRBV7-9 combines with J gene TRBJ1-5; D remains unclear. V lost 5 bases to trimming and J lost 7 bases, with 9 bases between them. Germline values: CDR1 SEHNR, CDR2 FQNEAQ (reference sequence). CDR3 size: 12 residues. CDR3 in amino acids: CASSRDFQPQHF. For the CDR3, the DNA is TGTGCCAGCAGCCGGGATTTCCAGCCCCAGCATTTT.

The table lists this clonotype with many counts. This CDR3 reads CASSYLLGLAKLPTDTQYF. The CDR3 bases are TGTGCCAGCAGTTACCTATTGGGACTAGCGAAACTTCCCACAGATACGCAGTATTTT. The genes are TRBV6-5 and TRBJ2-3; the match to TRBD2 covers 10 bases. V was pared by 2 bases and J by 2 bases, with 13 bases of the junction left unmatched. Germline CDR1 is MNHEY and CDR2 is SVGAGI. This CDR3 contains 19 residues.

As concerns this clonotype: Germline and junction disagree at one end, which may indicate a read error. The chain carries TRBV6-1 and TRBJ1-2; D remains ambiguous. Germline loops: CDR1 MNHNS, CDR2 SASEGT. This CDR3 is 13 amino acids long. CDR3 in DNA: TGTGCCAGCTGTGAAGCGTATGGTTTCGGCTACACCTTC. Encoded protein: CASCEAYGFGYTF.

Concerning this clonotype itself: The germline gene is not matched at one end of the junction; a read error may be the cause. The chain employs TRBV11-1 and TRBJ2-3, with D maybe TRBD1 (6 bases). Germline V gene sequence: CDR1 SGHAT, CDR2 FQDESV (reference sequence). This CDR3 contains 14 residues. The CDR3 here is CASSYGTREDTQYF. CDR3 nucleotides: TGTGCCAGCAGCTACGGGACAAGGGAAGATACACAGTATTTT.

Comment on this clonotype: Being one base from a much bigger clone, this may be a read error. The chain carries TRBV6-5 and TRBJ2-3; TRBD2 matches 8 bases. This CDR3 is built from 14 residues. Per the germline V gene, CDR1 is MNHEY and CDR2 is SVGAGI. CDR3 residues: CATTAGASTVTQYF. For the CDR3, the DNA is TGTGCCACCACAGCGGGGGCTAGCACAGTTACGCAGTATTTT.

This sequence joins TRBV4-3 and TRBJ2-7; 9 nucleotides align to TRBD2. J was trimmed by 4 bases and V by 1 base; bases with no gene match: 5. This CDR3 comprises 15 residues. Germline V gives CDR1 LGHNA, CDR2 YSLEER. CDR3 protein: CASSQVASGDYEQYF. CDR3 bases: TGCGCCAGCAGCCAAGTGGCTAGCGGGGATTACGAGCAGTACTTC.

Turning to this clonotype: The conserved phenylalanine or tryptophan normally closing the CDR3 is absent here, so this likely arose from a read error. The V gene is TRBV11-2, the J gene TRBJ1-1, with no clear D. The V gene's germline CDR1 is SGHAT and CDR2 FQNNGV. There are 13 residues in the CDR3. The CDR3 spells CASSPNQNIEAFV. CDR3 bases: TGTGCAAGCAGCCCAAACCAGAACATTGAAGCTTTCGTT.

This clonotype was detected only once. Its ends do not fully match the called genes, so a read error is possible. The rearrangement joins TRBV20-1 to TRBJ2-1; TRBD1 or TRBD2 may be the D gene (5 bases each). Germline lookup yields CDR1 DFQATT and CDR2 SNEGSKA (reference sequence). This CDR3 is 13 amino acids long. CDR3 amino acids: CSVRDRGLSEQFF. CDR3 coding DNA: TGCAGTGTTAGAGATCGGGGCCTCAGTGAGCAGTTCTTC.

As concerns this clonotype: This may come from a read error, since a much larger clone is one base off. The chain couples TRBV4-3 to TRBJ2-3; possible D gene TRBD2, 6 bases. Trimming shortened V by 0 bases and J by 11 bases, and 21 bases separated the two germline ends. The CDR3 is made up of 16 amino acids. Germline CDR1 LGHNA, CDR2 YSLEER. The CDR3 loop reads CASSQDGGTRQGEQYF. CDR3 bases: TGCGCCAGCAGCCAAGATGGCGGGACCAGACAAGGGGAGCAGTATTTT.

This clonotype has at least ten counts. The chain joins TRBV12-3 or TRBV12-4 to TRBJ2-2; no clear D. The CDR3 runs 16 residues. V was cut by 6 bases and J by 4 bases, with 18 bases left in between. The CDR3 DNA sequence: TGTGCCAGCAGCCCAGCACAGACCCTTAGCACCGGGGAGCTGTTTTTT. Its protein product is CASSPAQTLSTGELFF.

As for this clonotype: Just one base apart from a much larger clone, this may be a read error. The chain carries TRBV11-2 and TRBJ2-3; D is possibly TRBD2 (5 bases). This CDR3 spans 14 amino acids. Deletions cut 5 bases from V and 7 bases from J, with 16 bases between. CDR1 and CDR2 (germline): SGHAT, FQNNGV. CDR3 amino acids: CASSRRTGAYTQYF. The CDR3 bases are TGTGCCAGCAGCCGCAGGACTGGCGCCTATACGCAGTATTTT.

The chain recombines TRBV5-5 with TRBJ2-5, with TRBD2 identical over 9 bases. Per the germline V gene, CDR1 is SGHKS and CDR2 is YYEKEE (reference sequence). The CDR3 is 16 residues long. Trimming removed 0 bases from V and 3 bases from J; junction bases left unmatched: 6. The CDR3 DNA sequence: TGTGCCAGCAGCTTGGCCACGGGACTAGCTAAAGAGACCCAGTACTTC. This sequence encodes CASSLATGLAKETQYF.

This clonotype occurred a few times. The chain uses TRBV20-1 and TRBJ1-5, with D possibly TRBD1 on 5 matching bases. The V gene's germline CDR1 is DFQATT and CDR2 SNEGSKA (reference sequence). This CDR3 is 14 amino acids long. V gave up 1 base and J gave up 2 bases, with 9 bases separating them. The CDR3 coding sequence is TGCAGTGCTAGAGTGGGGCTCCGCAATCAGCCCCAGCATTTT. It specifies CSARVGLRNQPQHF.

In regard to this clonotype: A read error may be the cause here, since a much bigger clone is one base away. V usage is TRBV28 and J usage is TRBJ2-1; 7 positions agree with TRBD1. Germline values: CDR1 MDHEN, CDR2 SYDVKM. The CDR3 has 15 amino acids. The CDR3 loop reads CVSRPGGSSYNEQFF. CDR3 DNA sequence: TGTGTCAGCAGGCCAGGGGGAAGCTCCTACAATGAGCAGTTCTTC.

Details on this clonotype: The conserved phenylalanine or tryptophan is not found at the CDR3 terminus, so this likely reflects a read error. The V call is TRBV6-6, the J call TRBJ2-3; 8 bases are shared with TRBD1. In germline, CDR1 is MNHNY, CDR2 SVGAGI (reference sequence). The trim removed 8 bases at V and 6 bases at J, leaving 7 bases unmatched. The CDR3 loop spans 13 amino acids. CDR3 sequence reads: CASGQGASDTQYY. The CDR3 nucleotides read TGTGCCAGCGGGCAGGGGGCATCTGATACGCAGTATTAT.

For this clonotype: The conserved final phenylalanine or tryptophan is absent from the CDR3, which likely points to a read error. The chain joins TRBV11-3 to TRBJ2-5; D remains unclear. Germline V gene sequence: CDR1 SGHNT, CDR2 YENEEA. The CDR3 totals 15 residues. The CDR3 nucleotides are TGTGCCAGCAGCTTAGGCCGCTTAGGCCAAGAGGCCCAGTACTCC. This codes for CASSLGRLGQEAQYS.

The genes are TRBV6-2 or TRBV6-3 and TRBJ2-7; D perhaps matches TRBD2 (6 bases). The CDR3 is made up of 14 amino acids. Germline V CDR1 and CDR2: MNHEY, SVGEGT. V was clipped by 7 bases and J by 0 bases, with 13 bases between them. CDR3 DNA: TGTGCCAGCACCGACAGCGGGCCCTCCTACGAGCAGTACTTC. Amino acids: CASTDSGPSYEQYF.

On this clonotype itself: The junction differs from germline at one of its ends, possibly a read error. The chain is built from TRBV11-2 and TRBJ1-1, with D hard to call. The length of the CDR3 is 15 residues. Germline V gene lookup returns CDR1 SGHAT and CDR2 FQNNGV. DNA for the CDR3: TGTGCCAGCACCTTAGACCATAGGGCCCTCGGGGAAGCTTTCTTT. This gives the protein CASTLDHRALGEAFF.

This clonotype was detected a few times. This may be a read error, as it is one base from a much larger clone. This chain uses TRBV20-1 with TRBJ2-2, with D possibly TRBD2 on 5 matching bases. The CDR3 is 17 residues long. Germline V gene sequence: CDR1 DFQATT, CDR2 SNEGSKA (reference sequence). The CDR3 is CSARDRGSPANTGKLFF. The CDR3 coding sequence is TGCAGTGCTAGAGATCGAGGCAGCCCTGCGAACACCGGGAAGCTGTTTTTT.

This clonotype was counted many times. V is TRBV20-1 and J is TRBJ1-5; D is uncertain. The germline V gene encodes CDR1 DFQATT and CDR2 SNEGSKA (reference sequence). V lost 0 bases, J lost 0 bases, and 9 bases lay in between. The CDR3 is 15 amino acids. The CDR3 nucleotides read TGCAGTGCTAGAGATGGCGGATATAGCAATCAGCCCCAGCATTTT. It yields the protein CSARDGGYSNQPQHF.

Concerning this clonotype: Possible read error: a much larger clone is one base away. This sequence joins TRBV29-1 and TRBJ1-1; D possibly corresponds to TRBD1 (6 bases). V was trimmed by 3 bases and J by 0 bases, leaving 14 bases between them. There are 15 residues in the CDR3. Germline CDR1 SQVTM, CDR2 ANQGSEA. The CDR3, as DNA: TGCAGCGTTGACAGTTTCGGGGGCGTGAACACTGAAGCTTTCTTT. Protein: CSVDSFGGVNTEAFF.